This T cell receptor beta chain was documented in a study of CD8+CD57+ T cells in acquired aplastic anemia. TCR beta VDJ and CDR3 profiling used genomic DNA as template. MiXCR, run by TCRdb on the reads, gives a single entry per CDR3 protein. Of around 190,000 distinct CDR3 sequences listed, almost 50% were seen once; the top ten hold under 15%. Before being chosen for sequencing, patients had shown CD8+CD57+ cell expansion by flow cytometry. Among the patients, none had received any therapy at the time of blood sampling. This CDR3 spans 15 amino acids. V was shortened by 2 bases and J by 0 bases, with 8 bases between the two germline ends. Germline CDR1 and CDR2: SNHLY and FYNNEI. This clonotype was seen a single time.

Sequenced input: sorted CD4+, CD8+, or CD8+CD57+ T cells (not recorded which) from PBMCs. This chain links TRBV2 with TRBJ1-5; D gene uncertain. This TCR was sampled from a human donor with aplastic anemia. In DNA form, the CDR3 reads TGTGCCAGCAGTGAAATAGGACGTAGCAATCAGCCCCAGCATTTT. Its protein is CASSEIGRSNQPQHF. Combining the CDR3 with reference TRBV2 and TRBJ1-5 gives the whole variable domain EPEVTQTPSHQVTQMGQEVILRCVPISNHLYFYWYRQILGQKVEFLVSFYNNEISEKSEIFDDQFSVERPDGSNFTLKIRSTKLEDSAMYFCASSEIGRSNQPQHFGDGTRLSIL.